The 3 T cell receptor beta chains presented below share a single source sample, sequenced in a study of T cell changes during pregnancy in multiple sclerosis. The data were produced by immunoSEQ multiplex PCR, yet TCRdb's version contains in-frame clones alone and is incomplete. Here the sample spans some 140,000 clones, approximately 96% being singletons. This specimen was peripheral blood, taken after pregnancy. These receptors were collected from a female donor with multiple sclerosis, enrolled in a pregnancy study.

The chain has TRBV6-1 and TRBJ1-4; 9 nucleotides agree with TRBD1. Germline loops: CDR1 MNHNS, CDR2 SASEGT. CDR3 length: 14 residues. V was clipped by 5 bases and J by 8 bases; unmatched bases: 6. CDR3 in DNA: TGTGCCAGCAGTAGAGGGACAGGGAGGGAAAAACTGTTTTTT. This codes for CASSRGTGREKLFF.

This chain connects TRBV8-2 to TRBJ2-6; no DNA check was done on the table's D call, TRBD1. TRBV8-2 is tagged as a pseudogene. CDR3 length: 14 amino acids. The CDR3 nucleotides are TGTGGCAAAGTAACACAAAGTCGGGCCAACGTCCTGACTTTC. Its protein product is CGKVTQSRANVLTF.

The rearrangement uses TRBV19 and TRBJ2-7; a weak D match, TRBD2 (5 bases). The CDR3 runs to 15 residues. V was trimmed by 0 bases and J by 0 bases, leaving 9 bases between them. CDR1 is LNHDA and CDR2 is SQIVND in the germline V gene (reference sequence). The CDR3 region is CASSIDGESSYEQYF. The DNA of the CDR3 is TGTGCCAGTAGTATAGACGGGGAAAGCTCCTACGAGCAGTACTTC.